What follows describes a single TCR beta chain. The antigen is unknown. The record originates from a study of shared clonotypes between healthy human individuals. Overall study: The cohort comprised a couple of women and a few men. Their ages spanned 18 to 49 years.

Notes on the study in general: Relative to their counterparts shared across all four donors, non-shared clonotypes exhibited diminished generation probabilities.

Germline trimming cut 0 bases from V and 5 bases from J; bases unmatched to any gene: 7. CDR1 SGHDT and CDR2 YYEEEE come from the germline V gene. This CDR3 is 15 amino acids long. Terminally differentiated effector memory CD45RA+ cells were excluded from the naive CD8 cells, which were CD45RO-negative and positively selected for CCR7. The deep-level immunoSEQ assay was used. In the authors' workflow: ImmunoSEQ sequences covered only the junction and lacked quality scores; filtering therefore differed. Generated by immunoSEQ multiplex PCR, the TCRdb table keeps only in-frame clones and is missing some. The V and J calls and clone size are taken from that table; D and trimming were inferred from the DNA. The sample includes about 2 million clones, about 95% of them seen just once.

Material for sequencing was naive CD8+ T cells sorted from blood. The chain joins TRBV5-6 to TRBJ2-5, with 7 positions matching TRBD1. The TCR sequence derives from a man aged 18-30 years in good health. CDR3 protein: CASSLGSGGRETQYF. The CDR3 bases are TGTGCCAGCAGCTTGGGGTCAGGGGGTAGGGAGACCCAGTACTTC.